The sample holds many counts of the clone carrying this T cell receptor (beta chain). TCRdb used MiXCR to reprocess the RT-PCR reads, holding one entry per CDR3 protein. The sample consists of about 680,000 distinct CDR3 sequences, over 12% of them appearing once. The CDR3 has 16 amino acids. Looked up from germline, CDR1 is MNHEY and CDR2 is SVGAGI. V was clipped by 5 bases and J by 6 bases; unmatched bases: 15. The sample comprised memory CD4+ T cells from blood. This chain links TRBV6-5 with TRBJ1-2, with 7 bases that match TRBD1. The TCR originated in a female donor in good health, serving as a healthy control. The CDR3 nucleotides are TGTGCCAGCAGTGGATTCAGGGGGGCCGGCATTCATGGCTACACCTTC. It codes for CASSGFRGAGIHGYTF.